This TCR beta chain is drawn from a study of cytomegalovirus exposure and HLA in healthy donors. Study outcomes and limitations: Sequences of the TCR beta chain were said to predict the HLA-A and HLA-B alleles of most subjects accurately. Within the data, a cluster of highly shared sequence variants was likely a sequencing artifact. Among immune exposure information, only CMV serostatus was available. A few CMV-associated chains were confirmed in vitro to be specific for CMV antigens.

Amplification used 60 Vbeta primers and 13 Jbeta primers. TCRdb's copy holds only in-frame clones and misses some; the assay was immunoSEQ multiplex PCR. The sample lists fewer than 200,000 clones; about 90% were seen once. Concerning this clone itself: Its cognate antigen is unknown.

The CDR3 has 18 amino acids. The ends lost 1 base at V and 3 bases at J; junction bases unmatched: 11. CDR1 SGHVS and CDR2 FQNEAQ come from the germline V gene. The V call is TRBV7-8, the J call TRBJ1-2; 10 nucleotides agree with TRBD1. The sequenced material came from PBMCs. The receptor's source is a girl under two years old in good health and CMV-seronegative. This CDR3 is CASSLGRDRGYTYYGYTF. The CDR3 DNA follows: TGTGCCAGCAGCTTAGGTCGGGACAGGGGTTATACGTACTATGGCTACACCTTC.